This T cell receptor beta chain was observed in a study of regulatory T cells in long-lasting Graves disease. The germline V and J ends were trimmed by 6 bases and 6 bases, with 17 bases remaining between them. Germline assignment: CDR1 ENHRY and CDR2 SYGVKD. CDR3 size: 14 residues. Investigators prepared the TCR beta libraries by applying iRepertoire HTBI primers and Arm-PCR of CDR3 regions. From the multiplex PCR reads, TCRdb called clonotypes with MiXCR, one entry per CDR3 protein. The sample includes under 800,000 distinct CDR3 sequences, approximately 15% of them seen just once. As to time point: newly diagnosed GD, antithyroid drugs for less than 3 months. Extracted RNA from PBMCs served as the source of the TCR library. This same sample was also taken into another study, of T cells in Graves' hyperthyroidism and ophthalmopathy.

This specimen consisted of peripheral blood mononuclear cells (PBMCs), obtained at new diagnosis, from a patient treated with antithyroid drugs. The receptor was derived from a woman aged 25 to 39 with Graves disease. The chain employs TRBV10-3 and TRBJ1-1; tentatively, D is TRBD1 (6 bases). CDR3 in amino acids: CAIRRLQGLAEAFF. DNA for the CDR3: TGTGCCATCAGGCGCTTACAGGGCCTCGCTGAAGCTTTCTTT.